Below, 20 T cell receptor beta chains from the same sample are listed, as sequenced in a study of Ad26.COV2.S vaccination and SARS-CoV-2 variants. The method was immunoSEQ multiplex PCR; TCRdb's version includes in-frame clones alone and lacks a portion of them. This sample yields approximately 350,000 clones, of which 83% are seen a single time; almost 7.5% belongs to the top ten. Sample treatment: over 15 received Ad26.COV2.S at low or high dose, single or two shots; roughly five received placebo; per-sample allocation not given. Day 63 after the first injection of vaccine or placebo was the sampling time. The sequences come from peripheral blood, collected in a trial of Ad26.COV2.S vaccine versus placebo. Receptors were obtained from a person between 18 and 59 years old who received the Ad26.COV2.S COVID-19 vaccine or a placebo.

This rearrangement joins TRBV7-2 to TRBJ2-3; no reliable D call. Between the trimmed V and J ends, which lost 1 base and 7 bases, there was a span of 12 bases. CDR3 length: 14 residues. Looked up from germline, CDR1 is SGHTA and CDR2 is FQGNSA. CDR3 sequence reads: CASSLGGSGYTQYF. In DNA form, the CDR3 reads TGTGCCAGCAGCTTAGGGGGAAGTGGGTATACGCAGTATTTT.

This chain uses TRBV27 with TRBJ1-1; maybe TRBD1 (6 bases). V was pared by 0 bases and J by 7 bases, with 15 bases between. CDR1 is MNHEY, CDR2 SMNVEV, per germline (reference sequence). The CDR3 loop spans 15 amino acids. The CDR3 sequence is CASSLSRGGQNEAFF. The DNA for the CDR3 is TGTGCCAGCAGTTTATCGAGAGGGGGGCAGAATGAAGCTTTCTTT.

J is TRBJ1-3 and V is TRBV18; D uncertain. V lost 2 bases and J 3 bases, leaving 8 bases between the germline ends. Germline V gene lookup returns CDR1 KGHSH and CDR2 LQKENI. The CDR3 runs to 14 residues. Here the CDR3 DNA reads TGTGCCAGCTCACCATGGGAAAGTGGAAACACCATATATTTT. This encodes CASSPWESGNTIYF. The whole variable domain, remainder taken from reference TRBV18 and TRBJ1-3, is NAGVMQNPRHLVRRRGQEARLRCSPMKGHSHVYWYRQLPEEGLKFMVYLQKENIIDESGMPKERFSAEFPKEGPSILRIQQVVRGDSAAYFCASSPWESGNTIYFGEGSWLTVV.

The genes are TRBV5-1 and TRBJ2-1, with D uncertain. The V end was cut by 2 bases, the J end by 6 bases, with 9 bases between. Germline V gene lookup returns CDR1 SGHRS and CDR2 YFSETQ. The CDR3 consists of 13 residues. Here the CDR3 reads CASSFQFSNEQFF. The DNA of the CDR3 is TGCGCCAGCAGCTTTCAATTCAGCAATGAGCAGTTCTTC. Together with reference TRBV5-1 and TRBJ2-1, the CDR3 gives the full variable domain: KAGVTQTPRYLIKTRGQQVTLSCSPISGHRSVSWYQQTPGQGLQFLFEYFSETQRNKGNFPGRFSGRQFSNSRSEMNVSTLELGDSALYLCASSFQFSNEQFFGPGTRLTVL.

This clone was picked up one time. The V and J genes are TRBV3-1 (or the pseudogene TRBV3-2) and TRBJ1-2, with D possibly being TRBD1 (6 bases). The CDR3 covers 14 residues. Trimming took off 6 bases at V and 6 bases at J, with 17 bases between the two ends. CDR1 LGHDT and CDR2 YNNKEL come from the germline V gene (reference sequence). The chain's CDR3 is CASSLTGGRDGYTF. The CDR3 DNA is TGTGCCAGCAGTCTCACCGGGGGGCGCGATGGCTACACCTTC.

The chain has TRBV3-1 (or the pseudogene TRBV3-2) and TRBJ2-3; 12 bases line up with TRBD2. The CDR3 has 14 residues. Per germline, CDR1 LGHDT and CDR2 YNNKEL (reference sequence). V shed 8 bases, J shed 4 bases, and the junction held 4 bases outside the gene matches. CDR3 bases: TGTGCCAGCGAAACTAGCGGGGGGCCAGATACGCAGTATTTT. Translation gives CASETSGGPDTQYF.

The chain uses TRBV12-3 or TRBV12-4 and TRBJ1-1; D not certain. The CDR3 is 12 amino acids. V was trimmed by 8 bases and J by 5 bases, leaving 12 bases between them. The CDR3 is CASSRVRTEAFF. CDR3 DNA: TGTGCCAGCTCCCGGGTTCGGACTGAAGCTTTCTTT.

This chain connects TRBV12-5 to TRBJ1-1; TRBD1 aligns across 12 bases. V shed 3 bases and J 5 bases; nucleotides not matched to a gene: 10. Germline V gene data show CDR1 as LGHNT and CDR2 as FRNRAP. CDR3 length: 17 residues. CDR3 nucleotide sequence: TGTGCTAGTGGTTTAGTCCCGGGACAGGGGGCAGGGACTGAAGCTTTCTTT. Translating gives CASGLVPGQGAGTEAFF.

The gene calls are TRBV24-1 and TRBJ1-1, with D perhaps TRBD1 (5 bases). Germline values: CDR1 KGHDR, CDR2 SFDVKD. The CDR3 length is 14 residues. The V end lost 7 bases, the J end lost 3 bases, and 14 bases lay between the germline ends. The CDR3 region is CATRGGVGDTEAFF. The DNA of the CDR3 is TGTGCCACCAGGGGAGGGGTCGGGGACACTGAAGCTTTCTTT.

J is TRBJ2-5 and V is TRBV4-3; TRBD1 agrees at 8 bases. This CDR3 spans 13 amino acids. After removal of 3 bases from V and 7 bases from J, the junction contained 4 bases not matched to a gene. Per the germline V gene, CDR1 is LGHNA and CDR2 is YSLEER. The CDR3 region has the DNA TGCGCCAGCAGCCAGGGGACAGGCAGGACCCAGTACTTC. Encoded protein: CASSQGTGRTQYF.

The V and J genes are TRBV10-3 and TRBJ1-2; no reliable D call. Trimming took off 0 bases at V and 4 bases at J, with 6 bases between the two ends. This CDR3 has 13 amino acids. The germline V gene has CDR1 ENHRY and CDR2 SYGVKD. CDR3 sequence (DNA): TGTGCCATCAGTGAGTCCAGCGCCTATGGCTACACCTTC. Protein product: CAISESSAYGYTF.

This sequence joins TRBV9 and TRBJ1-2; 7 bases fit TRBD1. Germline V lookup: CDR1 SGDLS, CDR2 YYNGEE. V lost 1 base and J lost 7; bases outside the gene matches: 7. The CDR3 spans 14 residues. The CDR3 DNA follows: TGTGCCAGCAGCGTAATCCGGGACAGTATTGGCTACACCTTC. Amino acids: CASSVIRDSIGYTF.

The chain joins TRBV11-3 to TRBJ2-5; the D is unclear. This CDR3 has 15 amino acids. Trimming took 5 bases from V and 3 from J, leaving 16 bases between them. The germline CDR1 and CDR2 sequences are SGHNT and YENEEA. This chain's CDR3 is CASSLGVLGEETQYF. The CDR3 nucleotides read TGTGCCAGCAGCCTCGGAGTATTAGGCGAAGAGACCCAGTACTTC.

The chain links TRBV10-2 to TRBJ2-1; 10 nucleotides line up with TRBD2. Germline values: CDR1 WSHSY, CDR2 SAAADI. The CDR3 has 15 amino acids. Trimming removed 6 bases from V and 7 bases from J; junction bases left unmatched: 9. The DNA for the CDR3 is TGCGCCAGCAGCCGCTCTAGCGGGAGTAGTAATGAGCAGTTCTTC. Translating gives CASSRSSGSSNEQFF.

The CDR3 coding sequence is TGCAGTGCTAGTTCCTCTTTTGCAACTAATGAAAAACTGTTTTTT. Translating gives CSASSSFATNEKLFF. This chain links TRBV20-1 with TRBJ1-4; no clear D gene. Germline V lookup: CDR1 DFQATT, CDR2 SNEGSKA (reference sequence). The CDR3 contains 15 residues. V lost 3 bases to trimming and J lost 0 bases, with 11 bases between them.

The V and J genes are TRBV12-5 and TRBJ2-7; 9 bases align to TRBD2. The CDR3 contains 15 residues. Germline V gene data show CDR1 as LGHNT and CDR2 as FRNRAP. The J segment lost 2 bases and the V segment lost 1 base, leaving 3 bases of the junction unmatched. This CDR3 is CASGLGERGAYEQYF. In DNA, the CDR3 is TGTGCTAGTGGTTTGGGAGAGCGGGGGGCCTACGAGCAGTACTTC.

The chain is built from TRBV6-2 or TRBV6-3 and TRBJ1-2; the D gene is possibly TRBD1 (6 bases). The V gene lost 6 bases and the J gene lost 2 bases, with 13 bases spanning the gap. Germline V gene sequence: CDR1 MNHEY, CDR2 SVGEGT. The CDR3 has 14 residues. For the CDR3, the DNA is TGTGCCAGCAGCGCGCGGGGGCGAAACTATGGCTACACCTTC. This gives the protein CASSARGRNYGYTF.

This clone was detected only once. The chain couples TRBV15 to TRBJ2-5; D is ambiguous. CDR1 and CDR2 from the germline V gene are LNHNV and YYDKDF (reference sequence). V lost 5 bases to trimming and J lost 2 bases, with 9 bases between them. The CDR3 is 13 amino acids. CDR3 loop: CATSGGIQETQYF. CDR3 nucleotides: TGTGCCACCAGCGGTGGGATTCAAGAGACCCAGTACTTC.

The chain links TRBV6-4 to TRBJ2-3; 9 bases line up with TRBD1. The CDR3 covers 14 residues. Germline values: CDR1 MRHNA, CDR2 SNTAGT. With 3 bases clipped from V and 5 bases from J, the junction kept 3 bases outside the gene matches. CDR3 protein: CASSETGGVDTQYF. Here the CDR3 DNA reads TGTGCCAGCAGTGAAACAGGGGGCGTAGATACGCAGTATTTT.

V is TRBV11-3 and J is TRBJ1-4; D remains unclear. Trimming took off 6 bases at V and 3 bases at J, with 8 bases between the two ends. The germline gives CDR1 SGHNT, CDR2 YENEEA. This CDR3 is 13 amino acids long. CDR3 loop: CASSRASNEKLFF. In DNA form, the CDR3 reads TGTGCCAGCAGTAGGGCATCTAATGAAAAACTGTTTTTT.